This paragraph covers one T cell receptor beta chain sequence. This may come from a read error, since a much larger clone is one base off. The iRepertoire nested amplicon-rescue multiplex PCR amplified TCR alpha and beta CDR3s from RNA. TCRdb reanalysed the multiplex PCR reads using MiXCR and keeps one entry per CDR3 protein. Found here are a few hundred thousand distinct CDR3 sequences, more than 35% of them singletons; the top ten hold 12%. This sample was included in a study of glioma-infiltrating T cells. Germline V CDR1 and CDR2: MDHEN, SYDVKM. The CDR3 runs 16 residues. Sequencing was done on a sample of glioma tissue, nonneoplastic brain tissue, or PBMCs (not recorded which). The source is a human donor with low-grade glioma or glioblastoma, undergoing nonglioma brain surgery, or in good health (not recorded which). The chain carries TRBV28 and TRBJ1-5; D possibly corresponds to TRBD1 (6 bases). The CDR3 coding sequence is TGTGCCAGCAGTGGGGACCGGACAGCCTACAATCAGCCCCGGCATTTT. It is translated as CASSGDRTAYNQPRHF. Drawing the rest from reference TRBV28 and TRBJ1-5, the complete variable domain is DVKVTQSSRYLVKRTGEKVFLECVQDMDHENMFWYRQDPGLGLRLIYFSYDVKMKEKGDIPEGYSVSREKKERFSLILESASTNQTSMYLCASSGDRTAYNQPRHFGDGTRLSIL.